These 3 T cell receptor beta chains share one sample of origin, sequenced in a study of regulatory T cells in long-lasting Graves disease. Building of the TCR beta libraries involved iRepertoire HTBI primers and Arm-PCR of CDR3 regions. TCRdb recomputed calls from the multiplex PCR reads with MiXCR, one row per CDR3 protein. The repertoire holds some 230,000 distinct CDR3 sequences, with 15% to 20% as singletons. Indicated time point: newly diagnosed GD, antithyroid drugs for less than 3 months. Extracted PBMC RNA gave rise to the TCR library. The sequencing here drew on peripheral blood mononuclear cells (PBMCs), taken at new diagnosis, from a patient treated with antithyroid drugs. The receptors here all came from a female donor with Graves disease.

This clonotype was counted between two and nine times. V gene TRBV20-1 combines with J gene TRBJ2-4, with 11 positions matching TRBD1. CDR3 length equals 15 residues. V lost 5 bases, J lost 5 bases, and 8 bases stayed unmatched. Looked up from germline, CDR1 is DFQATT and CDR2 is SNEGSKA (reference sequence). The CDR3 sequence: CSAPRTGGVQNIQYF. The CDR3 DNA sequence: TGCAGTGCTCCCCGGACAGGGGGCGTGCAAAACATTCAGTACTTC.

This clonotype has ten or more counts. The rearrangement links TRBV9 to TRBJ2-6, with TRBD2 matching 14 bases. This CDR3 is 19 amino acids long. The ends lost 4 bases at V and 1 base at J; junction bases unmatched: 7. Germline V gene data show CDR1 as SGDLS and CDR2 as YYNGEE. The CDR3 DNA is TGTGCCAGCAGCTCGGGACTAGCGGGAGTTGTGTCTGGGGCCAACGTCCTGACTTTC. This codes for CASSSGLAGVVSGANVLTF.

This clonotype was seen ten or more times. The CDR3 reads CASSLSGQGGNQPQHF. The CDR3 DNA sequence: TGTGCCAGCAGTTTATCCGGACAGGGGGGCAATCAGCCCCAGCATTTT. The chain is built from TRBV27 and TRBJ1-5; 10 bases align to TRBD1. Germline CDR1 MNHEY, CDR2 SMNVEV (reference sequence). Trimming removed 0 bases from V and 2 bases from J; junction bases left unmatched: 1. The CDR3 runs 16 residues.